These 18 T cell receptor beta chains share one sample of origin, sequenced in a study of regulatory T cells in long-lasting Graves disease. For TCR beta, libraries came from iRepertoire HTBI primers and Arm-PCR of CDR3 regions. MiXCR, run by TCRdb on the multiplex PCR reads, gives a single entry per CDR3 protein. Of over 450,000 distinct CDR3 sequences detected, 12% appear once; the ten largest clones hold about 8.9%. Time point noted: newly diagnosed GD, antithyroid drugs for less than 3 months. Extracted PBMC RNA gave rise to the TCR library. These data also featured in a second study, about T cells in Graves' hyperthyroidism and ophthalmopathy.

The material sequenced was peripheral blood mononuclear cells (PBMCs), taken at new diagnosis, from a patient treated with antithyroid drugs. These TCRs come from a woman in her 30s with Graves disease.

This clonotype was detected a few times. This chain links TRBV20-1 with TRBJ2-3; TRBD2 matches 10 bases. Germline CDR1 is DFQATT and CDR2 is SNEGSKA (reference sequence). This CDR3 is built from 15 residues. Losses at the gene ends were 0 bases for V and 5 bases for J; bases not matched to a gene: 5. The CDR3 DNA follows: TGCAGTGCTAGAGATATCCGACTAGCGGGAGATACGCAGTATTTT. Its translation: CSARDIRLAGDTQYF.

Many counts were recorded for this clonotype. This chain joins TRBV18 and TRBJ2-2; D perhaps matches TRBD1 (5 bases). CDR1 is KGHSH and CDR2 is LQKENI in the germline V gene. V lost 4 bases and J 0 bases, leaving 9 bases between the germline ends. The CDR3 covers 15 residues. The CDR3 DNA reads TGTGCCAGCTCACAGACAGACGCGAACACCGGGGAGCTGTTTTTT. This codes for CASSQTDANTGELFF.

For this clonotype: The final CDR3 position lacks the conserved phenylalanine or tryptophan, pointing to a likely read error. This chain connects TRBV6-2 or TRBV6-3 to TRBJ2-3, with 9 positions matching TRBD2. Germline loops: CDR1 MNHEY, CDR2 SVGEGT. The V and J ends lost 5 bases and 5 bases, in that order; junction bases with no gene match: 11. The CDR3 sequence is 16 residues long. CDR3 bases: TGTGCCAGCAGTGAAGGACTAGCGCTGCGGGGAGATACGCAGTATCTT. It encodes CASSEGLALRGDTQYL.

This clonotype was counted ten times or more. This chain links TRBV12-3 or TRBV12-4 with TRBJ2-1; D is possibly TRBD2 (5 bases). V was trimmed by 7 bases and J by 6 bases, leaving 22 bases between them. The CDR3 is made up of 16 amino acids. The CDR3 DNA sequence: TGTGCCAGCACCTCCACCTGGACTCGGCGGGCCAATGAGCAGTTCTTC. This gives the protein CASTSTWTRRANEQFF.

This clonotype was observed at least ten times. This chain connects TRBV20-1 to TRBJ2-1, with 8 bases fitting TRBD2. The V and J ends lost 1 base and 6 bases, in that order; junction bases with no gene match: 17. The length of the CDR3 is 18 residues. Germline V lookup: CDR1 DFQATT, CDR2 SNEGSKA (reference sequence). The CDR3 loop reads CSARVFGSRSGRLNEQFF. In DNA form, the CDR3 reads TGCAGTGCTAGAGTGTTTGGGAGTCGAAGCGGGAGACTCAATGAGCAGTTCTTC.

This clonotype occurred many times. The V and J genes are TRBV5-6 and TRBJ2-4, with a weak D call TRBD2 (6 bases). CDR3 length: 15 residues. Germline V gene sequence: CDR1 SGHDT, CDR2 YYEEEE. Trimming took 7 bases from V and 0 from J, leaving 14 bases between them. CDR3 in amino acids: CASRSLEGAKNIQYF. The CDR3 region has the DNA TGTGCCAGCCGCAGCTTGGAGGGAGCCAAAAACATTCAGTACTTC.

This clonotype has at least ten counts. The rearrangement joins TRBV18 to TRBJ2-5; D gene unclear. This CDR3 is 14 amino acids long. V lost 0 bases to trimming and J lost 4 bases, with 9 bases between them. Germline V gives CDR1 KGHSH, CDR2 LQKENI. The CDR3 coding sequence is TGTGCCAGCTCACCACCGGGTCTGAGAGAGACCCAGTACTTC. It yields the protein CASSPPGLRETQYF.

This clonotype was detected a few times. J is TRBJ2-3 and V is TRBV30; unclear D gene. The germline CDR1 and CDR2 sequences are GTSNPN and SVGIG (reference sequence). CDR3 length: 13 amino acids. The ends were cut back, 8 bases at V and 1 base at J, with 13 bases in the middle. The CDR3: CAIAGPGTDTQYF. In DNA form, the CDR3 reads TGTGCCATAGCTGGGCCGGGCACAGATACGCAGTATTTT.

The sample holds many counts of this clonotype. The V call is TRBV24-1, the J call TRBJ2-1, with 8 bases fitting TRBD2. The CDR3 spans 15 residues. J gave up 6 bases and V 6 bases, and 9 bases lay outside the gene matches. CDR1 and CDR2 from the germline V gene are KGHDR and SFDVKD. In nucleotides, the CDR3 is TGTGCCACCAGTACGGCCGGGAGGGGAGGCAATGAGCAGTTCTTC. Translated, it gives CATSTAGRGGNEQFF.

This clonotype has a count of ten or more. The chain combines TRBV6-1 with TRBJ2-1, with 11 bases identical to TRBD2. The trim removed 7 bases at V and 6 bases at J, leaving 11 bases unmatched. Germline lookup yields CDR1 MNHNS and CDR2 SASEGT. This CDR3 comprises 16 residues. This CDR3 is CASKKPQLAGVNEQFF. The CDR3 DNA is TGTGCCAGCAAGAAACCTCAACTAGCGGGAGTCAATGAGCAGTTCTTC.

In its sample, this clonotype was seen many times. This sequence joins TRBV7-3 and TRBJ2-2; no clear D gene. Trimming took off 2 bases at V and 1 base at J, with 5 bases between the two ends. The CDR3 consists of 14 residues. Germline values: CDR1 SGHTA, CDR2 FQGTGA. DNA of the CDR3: TGTGCCAGCAGCTTATTCGGGAACACCGGGGAGCTGTTTTTT. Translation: CASSLFGNTGELFF.

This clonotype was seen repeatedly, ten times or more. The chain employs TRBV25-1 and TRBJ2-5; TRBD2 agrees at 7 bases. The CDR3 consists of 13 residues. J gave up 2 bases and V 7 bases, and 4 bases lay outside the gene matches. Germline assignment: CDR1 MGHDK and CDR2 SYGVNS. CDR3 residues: CASTLADQETQYF. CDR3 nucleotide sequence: TGTGCCAGCACCCTAGCGGATCAAGAGACCCAGTACTTC.

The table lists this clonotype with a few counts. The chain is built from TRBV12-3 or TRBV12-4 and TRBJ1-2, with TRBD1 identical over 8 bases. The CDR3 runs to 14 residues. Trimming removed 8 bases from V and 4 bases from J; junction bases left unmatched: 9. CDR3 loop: CASFRTGRGYGYTF. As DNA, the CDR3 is TGTGCCAGCTTTAGGACAGGGAGGGGCTATGGCTACACCTTC.

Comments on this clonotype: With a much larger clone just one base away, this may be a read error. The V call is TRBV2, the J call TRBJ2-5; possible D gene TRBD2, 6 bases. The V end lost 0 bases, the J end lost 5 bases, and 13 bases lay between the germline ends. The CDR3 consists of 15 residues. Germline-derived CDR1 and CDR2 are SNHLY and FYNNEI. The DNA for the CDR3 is TGTGCCAGCAGTGAAGCGCTTTGGGCGGGGGAGACCCAGTACTTC. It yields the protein CASSEALWAGETQYF. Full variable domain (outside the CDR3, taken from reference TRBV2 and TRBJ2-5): EPEVTQTPSHQVTQMGQEVILRCVPISNHLYFYWYRQILGQKVEFLVSFYNNEISEKSEIFDDQFSVERPDGSNFTLKIRSTKLEDSAMYFCASSEALWAGETQYFGPGTRLLVL.

The CDR3: CASSSQGFGETQYF. In DNA form, the CDR3 reads TGTGCCAGCAGCTCACAGGGGTTTGGGGAGACCCAGTACTTC. The chain joins TRBV28 to TRBJ2-5, with 7 nucleotides matching TRBD1. The CDR3 runs to 14 residues. With V trimmed by 6 bases and J by 5 bases, 9 bases remained unmatched. Looked up from germline, CDR1 is MDHEN and CDR2 is SYDVKM.

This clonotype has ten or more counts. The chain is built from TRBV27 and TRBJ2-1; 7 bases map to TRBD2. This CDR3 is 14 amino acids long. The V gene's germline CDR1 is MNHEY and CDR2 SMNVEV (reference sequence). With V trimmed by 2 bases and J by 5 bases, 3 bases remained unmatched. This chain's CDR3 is CASSLAGVNNEQFF. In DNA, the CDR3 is TGTGCCAGCAGTTTAGCGGGAGTTAACAATGAGCAGTTCTTC.

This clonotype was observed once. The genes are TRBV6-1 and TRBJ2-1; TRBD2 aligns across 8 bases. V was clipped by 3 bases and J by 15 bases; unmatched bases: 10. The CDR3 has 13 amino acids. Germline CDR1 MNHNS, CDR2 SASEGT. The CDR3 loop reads CASSDIIGTRRFF. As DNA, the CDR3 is TGTGCCAGCAGTGATATAATTGGGACTAGACGGTTCTTC.

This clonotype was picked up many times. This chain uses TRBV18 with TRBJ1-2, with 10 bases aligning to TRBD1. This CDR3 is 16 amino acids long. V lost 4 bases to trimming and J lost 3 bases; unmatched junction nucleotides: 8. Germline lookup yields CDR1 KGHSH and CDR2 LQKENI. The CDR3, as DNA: TGTGCCAGCTCACATGCCTTGACAGGGGGCGACTATGGCTACACCTTC. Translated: CASSHALTGGDYGYTF.